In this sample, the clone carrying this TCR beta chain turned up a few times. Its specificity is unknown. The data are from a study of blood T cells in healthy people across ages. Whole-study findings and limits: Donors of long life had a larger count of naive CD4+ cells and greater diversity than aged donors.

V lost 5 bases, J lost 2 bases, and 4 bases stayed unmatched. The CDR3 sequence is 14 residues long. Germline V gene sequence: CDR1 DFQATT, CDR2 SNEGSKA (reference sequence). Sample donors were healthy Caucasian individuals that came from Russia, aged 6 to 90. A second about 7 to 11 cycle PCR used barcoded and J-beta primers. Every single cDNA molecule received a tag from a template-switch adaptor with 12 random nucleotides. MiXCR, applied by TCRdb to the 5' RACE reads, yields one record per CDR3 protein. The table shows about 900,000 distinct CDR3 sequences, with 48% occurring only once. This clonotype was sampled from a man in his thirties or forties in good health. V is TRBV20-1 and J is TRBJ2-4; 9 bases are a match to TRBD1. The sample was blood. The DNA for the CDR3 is TGCAGTGCTTCACAGGGGGCCCCCAAAAACATTCAGTACTTC. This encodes CSASQGAPKNIQYF.